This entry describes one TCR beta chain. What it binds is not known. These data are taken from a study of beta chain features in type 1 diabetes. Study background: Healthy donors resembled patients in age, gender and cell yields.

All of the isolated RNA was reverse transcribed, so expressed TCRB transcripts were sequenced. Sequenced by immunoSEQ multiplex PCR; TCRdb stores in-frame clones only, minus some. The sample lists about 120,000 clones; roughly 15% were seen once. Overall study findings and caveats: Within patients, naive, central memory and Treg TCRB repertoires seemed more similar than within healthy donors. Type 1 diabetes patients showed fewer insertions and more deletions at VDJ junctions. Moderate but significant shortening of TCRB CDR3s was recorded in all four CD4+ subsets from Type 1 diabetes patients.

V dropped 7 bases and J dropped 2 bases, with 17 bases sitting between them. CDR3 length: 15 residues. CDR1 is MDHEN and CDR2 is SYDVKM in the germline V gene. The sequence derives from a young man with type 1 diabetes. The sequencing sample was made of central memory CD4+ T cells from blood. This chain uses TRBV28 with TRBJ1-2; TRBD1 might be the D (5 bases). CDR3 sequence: CASTSASSGNYGYTF. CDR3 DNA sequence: TGTGCCAGCACCTCGGCGAGTTCAGGGAACTATGGCTACACCTTC.